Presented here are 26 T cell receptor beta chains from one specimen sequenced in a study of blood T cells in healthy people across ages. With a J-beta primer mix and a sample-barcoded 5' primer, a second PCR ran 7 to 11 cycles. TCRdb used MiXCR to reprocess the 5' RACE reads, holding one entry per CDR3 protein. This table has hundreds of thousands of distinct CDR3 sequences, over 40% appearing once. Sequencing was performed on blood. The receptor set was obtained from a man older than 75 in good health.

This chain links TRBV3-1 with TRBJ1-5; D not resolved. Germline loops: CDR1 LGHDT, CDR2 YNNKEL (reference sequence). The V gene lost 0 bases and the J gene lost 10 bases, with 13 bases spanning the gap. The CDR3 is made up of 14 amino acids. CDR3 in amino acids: CASSQDRTGEPQHF. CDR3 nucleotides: TGTGCCAGCAGCCAAGATCGGACCGGCGAACCCCAGCATTTT.

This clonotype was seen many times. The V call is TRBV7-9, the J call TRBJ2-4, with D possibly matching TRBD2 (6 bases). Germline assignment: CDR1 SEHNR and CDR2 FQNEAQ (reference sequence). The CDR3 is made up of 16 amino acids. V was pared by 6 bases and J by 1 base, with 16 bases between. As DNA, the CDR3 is TGTGCCAGCAGACGGGGGATTCCGGGGGCCAAAAACATTCAGTACTTC. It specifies CASRRGIPGAKNIQYF.

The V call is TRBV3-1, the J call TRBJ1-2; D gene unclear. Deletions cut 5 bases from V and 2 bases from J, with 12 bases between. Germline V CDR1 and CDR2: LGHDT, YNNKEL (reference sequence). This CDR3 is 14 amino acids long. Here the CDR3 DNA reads TGTGCCAGCAGCTTACCGGGAGGCAACTATGGCTACACCTTC. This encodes CASSLPGGNYGYTF.

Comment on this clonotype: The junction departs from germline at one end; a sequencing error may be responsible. Here the CDR3 reads CASSESSGNTGEQFF. The CDR3 nucleotides read TGTGCCAGCAGTGAGAGTAGCGGAAACACCGGGGAGCAGTTTTTT. The V gene is TRBV2, the J gene TRBJ2-2; a weak D match, TRBD2 (6 bases). This CDR3 comprises 15 residues. Germline CDR1 SNHLY, CDR2 FYNNEI.

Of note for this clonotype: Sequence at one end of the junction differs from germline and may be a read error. For the CDR3, the DNA is TGCAACGTTGAAGTGGGACTAGCCACCAATGAGCAGTTCTTC. Translated: CNVEVGLATNEQFF. This chain links TRBV29-1 with TRBJ2-1, with TRBD2 identical over 9 bases. Germline V gives CDR1 SQVTM, CDR2 ANQGSEA. The CDR3 runs to 14 residues.

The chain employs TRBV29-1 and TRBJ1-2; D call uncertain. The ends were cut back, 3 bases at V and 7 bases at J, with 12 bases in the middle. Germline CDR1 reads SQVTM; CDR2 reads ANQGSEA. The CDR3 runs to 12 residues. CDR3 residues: CSVEAEHCGYTF. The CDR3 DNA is TGCAGCGTTGAGGCGGAACATTGTGGCTACACCTTC.

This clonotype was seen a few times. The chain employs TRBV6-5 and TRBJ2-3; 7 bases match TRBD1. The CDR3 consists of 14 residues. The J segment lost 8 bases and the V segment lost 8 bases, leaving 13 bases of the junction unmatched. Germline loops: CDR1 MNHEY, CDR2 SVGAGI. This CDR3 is CASRPGQPKCTQYF. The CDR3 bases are TGTGCCAGCCGGCCGGGACAGCCTAAGTGTACGCAGTATTTT.

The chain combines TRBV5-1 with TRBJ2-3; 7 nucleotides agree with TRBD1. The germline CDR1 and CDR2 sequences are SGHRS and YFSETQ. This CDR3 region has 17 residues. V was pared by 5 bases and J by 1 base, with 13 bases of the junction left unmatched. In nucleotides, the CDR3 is TGCGCCAGCAGTCAGGGACAGTTTATGCTTGGCACAGATACGCAGTATTTT. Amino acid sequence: CASSQGQFMLGTDTQYF.

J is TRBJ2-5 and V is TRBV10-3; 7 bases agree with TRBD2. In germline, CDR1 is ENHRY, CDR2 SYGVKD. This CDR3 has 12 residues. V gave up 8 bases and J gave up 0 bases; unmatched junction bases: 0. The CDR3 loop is CAIGRDQETQYF. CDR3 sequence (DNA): TGTGCCATCGGGAGGGACCAAGAGACCCAGTACTTC.

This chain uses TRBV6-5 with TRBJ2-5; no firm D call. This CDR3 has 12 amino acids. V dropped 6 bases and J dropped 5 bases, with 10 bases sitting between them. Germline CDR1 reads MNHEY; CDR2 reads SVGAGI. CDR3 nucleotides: TGTGCCAGCAGATCCCTTCAGGAGACCCAGTACTTC. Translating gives CASRSLQETQYF.

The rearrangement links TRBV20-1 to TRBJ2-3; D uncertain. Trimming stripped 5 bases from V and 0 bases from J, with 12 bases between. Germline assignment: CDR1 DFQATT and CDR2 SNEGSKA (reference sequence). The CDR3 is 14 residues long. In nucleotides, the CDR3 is TGCAGTGCTTCCCAAGGGCCTAGCACAGATACGCAGTATTTT. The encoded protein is CSASQGPSTDTQYF.

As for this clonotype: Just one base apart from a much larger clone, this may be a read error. In DNA form, the CDR3 reads TGTGCCAGCAGTTTGGTGGGGCTCCAAGGGACCCAGTACTTC. Its protein product is CASSLVGLQGTQYF. The V gene is TRBV28, the J gene TRBJ2-7; TRBD1 is a possible D gene (5 bases). The J call may not be correct, given that the DNA end is closer to TRBJ2-5. The germline gives CDR1 MDHEN, CDR2 SYDVKM. The CDR3 contains 14 residues.

CDR3 nucleotide sequence: TGTGCCAGCAGCGTAGATGCAGGGGTAATCTACGAGCAGTACTTC. Its protein is CASSVDAGVIYEQYF. The rearrangement links TRBV9 to TRBJ2-7; D might be TRBD1 (6 bases). Germline V gene sequence: CDR1 SGDLS, CDR2 YYNGEE. The CDR3 has 15 residues. The V end lost 0 bases, the J end lost 3 bases, and 13 bases lay between the germline ends. Filled out from reference TRBV9 and TRBJ2-7, the complete variable domain reads DSGVTQTPKHLITATGQRVTLRCSPRSGDLSVYWYQQSLDQGLQFLIQYYNGEERAKGNILERFSAQQFPDLHSELNLSSLELGDSALYFCASSVDAGVIYEQYFGPGTRLTVT.

CDR3 residues: CASSLTGGQGVYEQYF. The CDR3 bases are TGTGCCAGCAGTTTGACGGGGGGACAGGGAGTTTACGAGCAGTACTTC. The chain has TRBV11-1 and TRBJ2-7, with TRBD1 matching 9 bases. This CDR3 has 16 amino acids. V was clipped by 6 bases and J by 4 bases; unmatched bases: 13. CDR1 is SGHAT and CDR2 is FQDESV in the germline V gene (reference sequence). Full variable domain (rest looked up from reference TRBV11-1 and TRBJ2-7): EAEVAQSPRYKITEKSQAVAFWCDPISGHATLYWYRQILGQGPELLVQFQDESVVDDSQLPKDRFSAERLKGVDSTLKIQPAELGDSAMYLCASSLTGGQGVYEQYFGPGTRLTVT.

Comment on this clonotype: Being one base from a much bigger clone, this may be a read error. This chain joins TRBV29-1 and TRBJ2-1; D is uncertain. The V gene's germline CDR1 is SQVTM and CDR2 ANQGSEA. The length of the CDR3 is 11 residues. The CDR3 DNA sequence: TGCTGCGTTGATAGGACGGGTGAGCAGTTCTTC. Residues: CCVDRTGEQFF.

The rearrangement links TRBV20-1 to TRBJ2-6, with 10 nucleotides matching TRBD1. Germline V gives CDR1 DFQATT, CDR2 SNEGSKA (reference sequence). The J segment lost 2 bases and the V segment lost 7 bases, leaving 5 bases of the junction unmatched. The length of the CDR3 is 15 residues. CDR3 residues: CSGRQGAAGANVLTF. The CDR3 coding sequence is TGCAGTGGAAGACAGGGGGCGGCTGGGGCCAACGTCCTGACTTTC.

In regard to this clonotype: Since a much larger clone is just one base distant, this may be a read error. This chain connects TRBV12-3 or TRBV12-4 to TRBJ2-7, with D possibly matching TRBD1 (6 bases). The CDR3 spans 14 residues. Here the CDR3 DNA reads TGTGCCAGCAGTCAACAGGGCGGAAACTACGAGCGGTACTTC. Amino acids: CASSQQGGNYERYF.

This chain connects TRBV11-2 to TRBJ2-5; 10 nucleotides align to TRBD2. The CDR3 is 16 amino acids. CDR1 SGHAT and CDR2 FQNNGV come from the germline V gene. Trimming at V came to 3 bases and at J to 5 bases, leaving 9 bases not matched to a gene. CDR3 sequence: CASSFSQGLASETQYF. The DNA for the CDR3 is TGTGCCAGCAGCTTCTCCCAGGGACTAGCGTCCGAGACCCAGTACTTC.

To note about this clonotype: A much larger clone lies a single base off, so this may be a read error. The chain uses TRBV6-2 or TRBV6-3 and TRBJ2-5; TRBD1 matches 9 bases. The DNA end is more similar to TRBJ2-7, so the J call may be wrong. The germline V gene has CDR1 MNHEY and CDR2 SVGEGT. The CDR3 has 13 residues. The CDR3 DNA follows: TGTACCAGCACTAAGGGACAGGGACTCGAGCAGTACTTC. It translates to CTSTKGQGLEQYF.

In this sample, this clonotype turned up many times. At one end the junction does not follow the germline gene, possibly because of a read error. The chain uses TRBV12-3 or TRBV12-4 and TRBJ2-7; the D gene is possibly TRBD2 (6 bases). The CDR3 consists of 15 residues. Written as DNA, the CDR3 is TGCGCCAGCAGCTTAGGCGGGGTTGACTCCTACGAGCAGTACTTC. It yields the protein CASSLGGVDSYEQYF.

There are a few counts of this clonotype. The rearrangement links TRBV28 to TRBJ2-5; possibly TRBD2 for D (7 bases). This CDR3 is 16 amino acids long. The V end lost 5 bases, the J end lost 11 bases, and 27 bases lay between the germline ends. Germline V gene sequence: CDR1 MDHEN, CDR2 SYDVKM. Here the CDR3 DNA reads TGTGCCAGCAGTGGGGGGGGCATCATATCGAATTATGAGCAGTACTTC. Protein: CASSGGGIISNYEQYF.

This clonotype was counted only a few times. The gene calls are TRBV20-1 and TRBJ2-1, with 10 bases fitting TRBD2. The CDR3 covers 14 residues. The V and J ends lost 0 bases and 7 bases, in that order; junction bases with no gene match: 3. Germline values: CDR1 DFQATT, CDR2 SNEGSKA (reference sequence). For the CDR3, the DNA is TGCAGTGCTAGAGAATGGGGACTAGCGAATGAGCAGTTCTTC. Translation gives CSAREWGLANEQFF.

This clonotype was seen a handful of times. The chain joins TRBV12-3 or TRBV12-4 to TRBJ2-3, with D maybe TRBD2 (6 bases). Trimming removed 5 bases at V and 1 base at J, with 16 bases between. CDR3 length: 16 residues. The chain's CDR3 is CASSPPASGRTDTQYF. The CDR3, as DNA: TGTGCCAGCAGTCCCCCGGCCAGCGGGCGCACAGATACGCAGTATTTT.

For the CDR3, the DNA is TGTGCCAGCCATGGGAGGTTTAGGGGTGGGAATCAGCCCCAGCATTTT. Amino acid sequence: CASHGRFRGGNQPQHF. V is TRBV28 and J is TRBJ1-5, with D tentatively TRBD1 (5 bases). The CDR3 covers 16 residues. Trimming removed 8 bases at V and 4 bases at J, with 21 bases between. The germline V gene has CDR1 MDHEN and CDR2 SYDVKM.

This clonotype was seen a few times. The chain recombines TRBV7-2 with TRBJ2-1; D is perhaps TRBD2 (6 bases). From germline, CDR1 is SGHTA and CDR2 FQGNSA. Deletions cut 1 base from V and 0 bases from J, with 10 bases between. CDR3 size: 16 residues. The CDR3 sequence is CASSLGSGSSYNEQFF. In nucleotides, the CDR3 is TGTGCCAGCAGCTTAGGTAGCGGCAGCTCCTACAATGAGCAGTTCTTC. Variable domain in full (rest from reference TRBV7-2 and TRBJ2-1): GAGVSQSPSNKVTEKGKDVELRCDPISGHTALYWYRQSLGQGLEFLIYFQGNSAPDKSGLPSDRFSAERTGGSVSTLTIQRTQQEDSAVYLCASSLGSGSSYNEQFFGPGTRLTVL.

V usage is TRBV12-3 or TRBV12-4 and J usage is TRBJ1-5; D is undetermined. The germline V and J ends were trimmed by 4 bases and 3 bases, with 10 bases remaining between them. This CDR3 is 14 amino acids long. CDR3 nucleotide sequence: TGTGCCAGCAGTTCGACTGATTCCAATCAGCCCCAGCATTTT. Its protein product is CASSSTDSNQPQHF.